This T cell receptor beta chain was captured by sequencing in a study of CD8+ T cells in alopecia areata. From alopecia areata patients, lesional scalp punch biopsies and peripheral blood were collected. TCR sequencing used cDNA made by reverse transcription of extracted RNA. The protocol was immunoSEQ multiplex PCR, while the TCRdb copy is restricted to in-frame clones and leaves out a portion. Among approximately 100,000 clones listed, roughly 42% were seen once. This clone was found once. Germline CDR1 and CDR2: MDHEN and SYDVKM. CDR3 length: 12 amino acids. V dropped 4 bases and J dropped 5 bases, with 8 bases sitting between them.

The genes are TRBV28 and TRBJ2-5, with D possibly being TRBD2 (5 bases). Sequenced material: CD4+ T cells sorted from blood. The receptor's source is a human donor with alopecia areata. For the CDR3, the DNA is TGTGCCAGCAGTTCCCGAGGGGAGACCCAGTACTTC. Amino acids: CASSSRGETQYF.